The sequence of this T cell receptor (beta chain) was determined in a study of vaccination effects on CD4 cells after COVID-19. Per germline, CDR1 SGHDN and CDR2 FVKESK. The CDR3 extends over 14 amino acids. Trimming took off 1 base at V and 6 bases at J, with 7 bases between the two ends. Generated by immunoSEQ multiplex PCR, the TCRdb table keeps only in-frame clones and is missing some. Of about 59,000 clones listed, 75% to 85% are singletons. Notes on this clone: Its specificity is not known.

Expansion with viral peptide pools was applied to antigen-specific CD4+ T cells by the ViraFEST assay prior to sequencing. Cultured cells yielded isolated CD4+ T cells after 10 days. It was two doses of either the BNT162b2 or mRNA-1273 vaccine that participants received. The source is a human donor who received a COVID-19 vaccine. J is TRBJ1-6 and V is TRBV14; a possible D gene is TRBD1 (6 bases). This sample comprised CD4+ T cells from PBMCs cultured with HCoV-OC43 spike peptides, obtained after COVID-19 vaccination. Documented subset: HCoV-OC43 spike overlapping peptide pool stimulation. CDR3 sequence: CASSQGTANSPLHF. The CDR3 DNA follows: TGTGCCAGCAGCCAAGGGACAGCTAATTCACCCCTCCACTTT.